The 27 T cell receptor beta chains in this list originate from one sample, sequenced in a study of blood T cell repertoires in COVID-19. Clones were sequenced by immunoSEQ multiplex PCR, and TCRdb holds only the in-frame ones, with some missing. This sample yields some 130,000 clones, of which 75% to 90% are seen a single time; under 2.5% belongs to the top ten. Sequenced input: PBMCs or T cells enriched from blood (not recorded which). These receptors came from a woman aged 45 to 65 who had recovered from COVID-19.

V and J are TRBV11-3 and TRBJ1-1, with TRBD1 as a possible D gene (5 bases). V lost 5 bases and J 3 bases, leaving 13 bases between the germline ends. CDR1 is SGHNT, CDR2 YENEEA, per germline. This CDR3 comprises 14 residues. The CDR3 reads CASSAGGKDTEAFF. Written as DNA, the CDR3 is TGTGCCAGCAGCGCGGGGGGAAAGGACACTGAAGCTTTCTTT.

The chain recombines TRBV5-6 with TRBJ1-4, with 8 bases aligning to TRBD1. The length of the CDR3 is 15 residues. Germline assignment: CDR1 SGHDT and CDR2 YYEEEE. V lost 2 bases to trimming and J lost 4 bases; unmatched junction nucleotides: 4. This CDR3 reads CASSFGTGSNEKLFF. The CDR3, as DNA: TGTGCCAGCAGCTTCGGGACAGGCAGTAATGAAAAACTGTTTTTT.

This clone was picked up one time. The gene calls are TRBV24-1 and TRBJ2-7; the match to TRBD2 covers 7 bases. Germline CDR1 KGHDR, CDR2 SFDVKD. J was trimmed by 2 bases and V by 5 bases; bases with no gene match: 8. The CDR3 runs to 15 residues. CDR3 in DNA: TGTGCCACCAGTGCTATGGGAGGGGTTGCCTACGAGCAGTACTTC. Translated, it gives CATSAMGGVAYEQYF.

V usage is TRBV29-1 and J usage is TRBJ2-1, with 7 positions matching TRBD1. This CDR3 region has 12 residues. Germline-derived CDR1 and CDR2 are SQVTM and ANQGSEA. With 6 bases clipped from V and 4 bases from J, the junction kept 3 bases outside the gene matches. CDR3 residues: CSVGTAYNEQFF. CDR3 bases: TGCAGCGTCGGGACAGCTTACAATGAGCAGTTCTTC.

In its sample, this clone was seen once. V usage is TRBV27 and J usage is TRBJ1-1, with 8 bases aligning to TRBD1. The CDR3 totals 15 residues. With V trimmed by 5 bases and J by 3 bases, 8 bases remained unmatched. Germline V gene data show CDR1 as MNHEY and CDR2 as SMNVEV (reference sequence). The CDR3 spells CASSIYRGRDTEAFF. The CDR3 DNA follows: TGTGCCAGCAGTATCTACAGGGGGAGGGACACTGAAGCTTTCTTT.

This chain links TRBV5-5 with TRBJ1-6; 7 positions match TRBD1. Unmatched junction bases numbered 12, after V lost 0 bases and J lost 9 bases. CDR3 length equals 17 residues. Germline-derived CDR1 and CDR2 are SGHKS and YYEKEE (reference sequence). As DNA, the CDR3 is TGTGCCAGCAGCTTGGATGTATTTCCGGGACAGTTTTCACCCCTCCACTTT. It is translated as CASSLDVFPGQFSPLHF.

V and J are TRBV9 and TRBJ2-5; 7 bases are a match to TRBD2. Looked up from germline, CDR1 is SGDLS and CDR2 is YYNGEE. The J segment lost 2 bases and the V segment lost 3 bases, leaving 10 bases of the junction unmatched. This CDR3 region has 16 residues. CDR3 DNA: TGTGCCAGCAGCGGGGAGGGAATAACAGCACAAGAGACCCAGTACTTC. Translated, it gives CASSGEGITAQETQYF.

The rearrangement uses TRBV7-3 and TRBJ2-3; 9 nucleotides agree with TRBD2. CDR1 and CDR2 from the germline V gene are SGHTA and FQGTGA. The V and J ends lost 1 base and 2 bases, in that order; junction bases with no gene match: 7. The CDR3 spans 17 residues. The chain's CDR3 is CASSLMGSGGFTDTQYF. CDR3 DNA: TGTGCCAGCAGCTTAATGGGTAGCGGGGGATTCACAGATACGCAGTATTTT.

The chain employs TRBV7-9 and TRBJ1-1, with D possibly being TRBD1 (5 bases). Germline V gene data show CDR1 as SEHNR and CDR2 as FQNEAQ (reference sequence). The CDR3 contains 16 residues. The V end lost 5 bases, the J end lost 1 base, and 17 bases lay between the germline ends. This CDR3 reads CASSPKTVGGNTEAFF. CDR3 DNA sequence: TGTGCCAGCAGCCCTAAGACTGTGGGGGGGAACACTGAAGCTTTCTTT.

The count of this clone is one. CDR3 bases: TGTGCCAGCTCACCAAGGACAGGGAGCTCCTACGAGCAGTACTTC. This gives the protein CASSPRTGSSYEQYF. The J gene is TRBJ2-7, the V gene TRBV18; 8 nucleotides agree with TRBD1. CDR3 length: 15 residues. V lost 2 bases to trimming and J lost 0 bases; unmatched junction nucleotides: 3. Per the germline V gene, CDR1 is KGHSH and CDR2 is LQKENI.

This sequence joins TRBV18 and TRBJ2-2; D uncertain. Trimming took off 2 bases at V and 6 bases at J, with 4 bases between the two ends. CDR1 is KGHSH, CDR2 LQKENI, per germline. This CDR3 region has 12 residues. CDR3 protein: CASSPTPGELFF. CDR3 DNA sequence: TGTGCCAGCTCACCAACACCCGGGGAGCTGTTTTTT.

The chain has TRBV2 and TRBJ1-2, with TRBD1 identical over 9 bases. V trimming: 8 bases; J trimming: 10 bases; junction bases outside the gene matches: 8. The CDR3 is 12 amino acids. Germline CDR1 and CDR2: SNHLY and FYNNEI. The CDR3 coding sequence is TGTGCCAGCGTGGGGGACAGGGAGGACTACACCTTC. Protein sequence: CASVGDREDYTF. The full variable domain, completed using reference TRBV2 and TRBJ1-2, is EPEVTQTPSHQVTQMGQEVILRCVPISNHLYFYWYRQILGQKVEFLVSFYNNEISEKSEIFDDQFSVERPDGSNFTLKIRSTKLEDSAMYFCASVGDREDYTFGSGTRLTVV.

A single count supports this clone. The chain employs TRBV19 and TRBJ1-2, with D unclear. The CDR3 totals 14 residues. Between the trimmed V and J ends, which lost 4 bases and 4 bases, there was a span of 13 bases. Per germline, CDR1 LNHDA and CDR2 SQIVND (reference sequence). The CDR3 protein is CASSRGGRTYGYTF. DNA for the CDR3: TGTGCCAGTAGTAGGGGAGGGAGGACCTATGGCTACACCTTC.

V usage is TRBV2 and J usage is TRBJ2-3; a weak D match, TRBD2 (5 bases). With 6 bases removed from V and 3 bases from J, the gap between germline ends came to 13 bases. There are 14 residues in the CDR3. Germline V gene data show CDR1 as SNHLY and CDR2 as FYNNEI. In DNA, the CDR3 is TGTGCCAGCAGCGTGGACCCGGGAACAGATACGCAGTATTTT. Translated: CASSVDPGTDTQYF.

In this sample, this clone turned up a few times. This chain connects TRBV19 to TRBJ1-1; D is unclear. Germline values: CDR1 LNHDA, CDR2 SQIVND (reference sequence). Trimming left V 2 bases short and J 2 bases short, with 6 bases between. The CDR3 runs 13 residues. CDR3 protein: CASSITANTEAFF. The CDR3 nucleotides read TGTGCCAGTAGTATAACAGCTAACACTGAAGCTTTCTTT. The variable domain in full, completed from reference TRBV19 and TRBJ1-1, reads DGGITQSPKYLFRKEGQNVTLSCEQNLNHDAMYWYRQDPGQGLRLIYYSQIVNDFQKGDIAEGYSVSREKKESFPLTVTSAQKNPTAFYLCASSITANTEAFFGQGTRLTVV.

The CDR3 sequence is CASSGQGIYNSPLHF. CDR3 bases: TGCGCCAGCTCGGGACAGGGTATCTATAATTCACCCCTCCACTTT. The chain joins TRBV5-1 to TRBJ1-6; the match to TRBD1 covers 9 bases. Looked up from germline, CDR1 is SGHRS and CDR2 is YFSETQ. CDR3 length: 15 amino acids. V gave up 7 bases and J gave up 3 bases; unmatched junction bases: 5.

The chain joins TRBV12-5 to TRBJ1-5, with 7 positions matching TRBD1. This CDR3 comprises 12 residues. Germline trimming cut 5 bases from V and 13 bases from J; bases unmatched to any gene: 8. Germline loops: CDR1 LGHNT, CDR2 FRNRAP. CDR3: CASGTGQAWQHF. The CDR3 nucleotides read TGTGCTAGTGGTACCGGACAGGCCTGGCAGCATTTT.

This clone has a handful of counts. This sequence joins TRBV30 and TRBJ1-6; D is uncertain. V dropped 5 bases and J dropped 4 bases, with 9 bases sitting between them. This CDR3 spans 13 amino acids. CDR1 and CDR2 (germline): GTSNPN, SVGIG (reference sequence). In nucleotides, the CDR3 is TGTGCCTGGGCCGCGGGTTATAATTCACCCCTCCACTTT. This codes for CAWAAGYNSPLHF.

V gene TRBV19 combines with J gene TRBJ1-5; 8 bases fit TRBD1. Trimming cost V 0 bases and J 5 bases; bases outside gene matches: 6. The germline V gene has CDR1 LNHDA and CDR2 SQIVND (reference sequence). The CDR3 has 16 amino acids. The CDR3 region is CASSIETGVGHQPQHF. CDR3 sequence (DNA): TGTGCCAGTAGTATAGAGACAGGGGTCGGGCATCAGCCCCAGCATTTT.

The J gene is TRBJ2-1, the V gene TRBV10-1; 7 positions agree with TRBD1. The CDR3 runs 14 residues. V trimming: 2 bases; J trimming: 9 bases; junction bases outside the gene matches: 7. Germline V gene lookup returns CDR1 WNHNN and CDR2 SYGVQD (reference sequence). CDR3 sequence: CASSEDREGAEQFF. The CDR3 bases are TGCGCCAGCAGTGAGGACAGGGAAGGTGCTGAGCAGTTCTTC.

This clone was counted a single time. The chain carries TRBV19 and TRBJ2-3, with TRBD1 as a possible D gene (5 bases). The CDR3 runs 13 residues. The germline V gene has CDR1 LNHDA and CDR2 SQIVND (reference sequence). Between the trimmed V and J ends, which lost 3 bases and 4 bases, there was a span of 8 bases. CDR3 amino acids: CASSIEGADTQYF. CDR3 sequence (DNA): TGTGCCAGTAGTATTGAAGGGGCAGATACGCAGTATTTT.

The chain has TRBV12-3 or TRBV12-4 and TRBJ1-1; D gene unclear. V was cut by 6 bases and J by 1 base, with 6 bases left in between. The CDR3 length is 12 residues. The CDR3 region has the DNA TGTGCCAGCAGGCCCAGGAACACTGAAGCTTTCTTT. It yields the protein CASRPRNTEAFF.

This chain connects TRBV24-1 to TRBJ2-2; D is uncertain. CDR3 length equals 15 residues. V lost 4 bases to trimming and J lost 1 base, with 9 bases between them. CDR1 is KGHDR and CDR2 is SFDVKD in the germline V gene. The CDR3 is CATSDNHKNTGELFF. CDR3 sequence (DNA): TGTGCCACCAGTGACAATCACAAGAACACCGGGGAGCTGTTTTTT.

V usage is TRBV2 and J usage is TRBJ2-3; 10 nucleotides align to TRBD2. Germline V CDR1 and CDR2: SNHLY, FYNNEI. J was trimmed by 0 bases and V by 2 bases; bases with no gene match: 5. This CDR3 has 17 residues. The CDR3: CASSEFGTSESTDTQYF. The CDR3 bases are TGTGCCAGCAGTGAATTTGGGACTAGCGAAAGCACAGATACGCAGTATTTT. The whole variable domain, filled in from reference TRBV2 and TRBJ2-3, reads EPEVTQTPSHQVTQMGQEVILRCVPISNHLYFYWYRQILGQKVEFLVSFYNNEISEKSEIFDDQFSVERPDGSNFTLKIRSTKLEDSAMYFCASSEFGTSESTDTQYFGPGTRLTVL.

The J gene is TRBJ1-6, the V gene TRBV12-3 or TRBV12-4; D gene ambiguous. V lost 5 bases, J lost 7 bases, and 9 bases lay in between. The CDR3 is 13 amino acids. The CDR3 DNA follows: TGTGCCAGCAGTCCAGCGGGAAATTCACCCCTCCACTTT. As protein: CASSPAGNSPLHF.

This sequence joins TRBV19 and TRBJ2-2; tentatively, D is TRBD1 (7 bases). Between the trimmed V and J ends, which lost 4 bases and 5 bases, there was a span of 17 bases. Germline V gene data show CDR1 as LNHDA and CDR2 as SQIVND (reference sequence). CDR3 length: 16 amino acids. The CDR3 DNA sequence: TGTGCCAGTAGTACACGGGAGACAGGGAGGACCGGGGAGCTGTTTTTT. Protein: CASSTRETGRTGELFF.

The DNA for the CDR3 is TGTGCCAGCAGCTTGAGGGGGCTCGAAACTGGAAACACCATATATTTT. Its translation: CASSLRGLETGNTIYF. The chain links TRBV5-4 to TRBJ1-3; 7 nucleotides match TRBD1. Germline assignment: CDR1 SGHNT and CDR2 YYREEE (reference sequence). The V segment lost 1 base and the J segment 2 bases; nucleotides outside the gene matches: 6. This CDR3 is built from 16 residues.